The rows below give T cell receptor beta chains drawn from one sample of a study of PD-1 blockade in classical Hodgkin lymphoma. The data were produced by immunoSEQ multiplex PCR, yet TCRdb's version contains in-frame clones alone and is incomplete. The sample has roughly 50,000 clones, around 85% seen once. Sequencing was performed on peripheral blood mononuclear cells (PBMCs), taken at baseline. Receptors were obtained from a human donor with classical Hodgkin lymphoma. Both conserved end residues are part of each CDR3. A D gene is named only where the DNA matches it firmly. Rows give clone size only sometimes, using once, few, many, or a class for an expanded clone.

clone_size: .; j_call: TRBJ1-2; d_call: .; v_call: TRBV11-2; cdr3_nt: TGTGCCAGCAGCTGGGACGGAGCTAACTATGGCTACACCTTC; cdr3_aa: CASSWDGANYGYTF
clone_size: .; j_call: TRBJ2-1; d_call: TRBD2; v_call: TRBV15; cdr3_nt: TGTGCCACCAGCAGTCCGGGACTAGCAACCTACAATGAGCAGTTCTTC; cdr3_aa: CATSSPGLATYNEQFF
clone_size: .; j_call: TRBJ1-1; d_call: .; v_call: TRBV10-3; cdr3_nt: TGTGCCAGCAGGTCAAGGAGTATGAACACTGAAGCTTTCTTT; cdr3_aa: CASRSRSMNTEAFF
clone_size: .; j_call: TRBJ2-5; d_call: TRBD2; v_call: TRBV5-1; cdr3_nt: TGCGCCAGCAGCGAGGGACTAGCGGGAGCAGGGGAGACCCAGTACTTC; cdr3_aa: CASSEGLAGAGETQYF
clone_size: .; j_call: TRBJ1-1; d_call: .; v_call: TRBV6-5; cdr3_nt: TGTGCCAGCAGTTACTCGGGGGGCACTGAAGCTTTCTTT; cdr3_aa: CASSYSGGTEAFF
clone_size: .; j_call: TRBJ2-4; d_call: .; v_call: TRBV7-2; cdr3_nt: TGTGCCAGCAGCGACCCCGGGCTGCGAATTCTAGCCAAAAACATTCAGTACTTC; cdr3_aa: CASSDPGLRILAKNIQYF
clone_size: .; j_call: TRBJ1-2; d_call: .; v_call: TRBV7-6; cdr3_nt: TGTGCCAGCAGCTTAGAACCGGGCAACTATGGCTACACCTTC; cdr3_aa: CASSLEPGNYGYTF
clone_size: once; j_call: TRBJ1-5; d_call: TRBD1; v_call: TRBV14; cdr3_nt: TGTGCCAGCAGCCAAGAAGAGGGACAGGGGCTCTGGTACGATCAGCCCCAGCATTTT; cdr3_aa: CASSQEEGQGLWYDQPQHF
clone_size: .; j_call: TRBJ2-1; d_call: .; v_call: TRBV7-9; cdr3_nt: TGTGCCAGCAGCTCCTTAGCGAAATCCTACAATGAGCAGTTCTTC; cdr3_aa: CASSSLAKSYNEQFF
clone_size: .; j_call: TRBJ2-3; d_call: TRBD1; v_call: TRBV11-3; cdr3_nt: TGTGCCAGCAGCCCTAGACAGGGAGACACAGATACGCAGTATTTT; cdr3_aa: CASSPRQGDTDTQYF
clone_size: .; j_call: TRBJ2-7; d_call: TRBD1; v_call: TRBV5-1; cdr3_nt: TGCGCCAGCAGCTGGATGCAGGGGGACTACGAGCAGTACTTC; cdr3_aa: CASSWMQGDYEQYF
clone_size: .; j_call: TRBJ2-5; d_call: .; v_call: TRBV7-9; cdr3_nt: TGTGCCAGCAGCTTAGTTAGGGAAGAAGAGACCCAGTACTTC; cdr3_aa: CASSLVREEETQYF
clone_size: few; j_call: TRBJ2-3; d_call: TRBD2; v_call: TRBV10-3; cdr3_nt: TGTGCCATCAGTGAGACGGAGAATAGCGGGAGGTTAGATACGCAGTATTTT; cdr3_aa: CAISETENSGRLDTQYF
clone_size: .; j_call: TRBJ2-2; d_call: .; v_call: TRBV5-1; cdr3_nt: TGCGCCAGCAGCTTCCAGGACGCGAACACCGGGGAGCTGTTTTTT; cdr3_aa: CASSFQDANTGELFF
clone_size: .; j_call: TRBJ1-1; d_call: .; v_call: TRBV6-6; cdr3_nt: TGTGCCAGCAGTTACCACAGCCAGCCGCACCCTGAAGCTTTCTTT; cdr3_aa: CASSYHSQPHPEAFF
clone_size: .; j_call: TRBJ2-1; d_call: TRBD2; v_call: TRBV4-3; cdr3_nt: TGCGCCAGCAGCCACCAGCGGGAGGTTTACAATGAGCAGTTCTTC; cdr3_aa: CASSHQREVYNEQFF
clone_size: .; j_call: TRBJ1-5; d_call: .; v_call: TRBV19; cdr3_nt: TGTGCCAGTAGTCGGAAACTCAACAATCAGCCCCAGCATTTT; cdr3_aa: CASSRKLNNQPQHF
clone_size: .; j_call: TRBJ2-7; d_call: .; v_call: TRBV30; cdr3_nt: TGTGCCTGGAGTGGGATGGGGACGGGCCTGAGCTCCTACGAGCAGTACTTC; cdr3_aa: CAWSGMGTGLSSYEQYF
clone_size: .; j_call: TRBJ2-6; d_call: .; v_call: TRBV5-1; cdr3_nt: TGCGCCAGCAGCTCCGGGACAACTGGGGCCAACGTCCTGACTTTC; cdr3_aa: CASSSGTTGANVLTF
clone_size: once; j_call: TRBJ1-2; d_call: TRBD1; v_call: TRBV18; cdr3_nt: TGTGCCAGCTCACCCCGGACAGGGGAGGGCTACACCTTC; cdr3_aa: CASSPRTGEGYTF
clone_size: once; j_call: TRBJ2-1; d_call: TRBD1; v_call: TRBV6-4; cdr3_nt: TGTGCCAGCAGGGGACAGGTAATATCCTACAATGAGCAGTTCTTC; cdr3_aa: CASRGQVISYNEQFF
clone_size: once; j_call: TRBJ1-2; d_call: .; v_call: TRBV9; cdr3_nt: TGTGCCAGCAGTCAGGGGCCGACCACAAGCTACACCTTC; cdr3_aa: CASSQGPTTSYTF
clone_size: few; j_call: TRBJ1-1; d_call: .; v_call: TRBV5-1; cdr3_nt: TGCGCCAGCAGCCGGCTTTCGGGGGCAGGGACTGAAGCTTTCTTT; cdr3_aa: CASSRLSGAGTEAFF
clone_size: .; j_call: TRBJ2-5; d_call: .; v_call: TRBV5-1; cdr3_nt: TGCGCCAGCGTGAACCCGGACGTCCCAGAGACCCAGTACTTC; cdr3_aa: CASVNPDVPETQYF
clone_size: .; j_call: TRBJ2-3; d_call: .; v_call: TRBV7-2; cdr3_nt: TGTGCCAGCAGCTTCGGGATCGGTGCAGATACGCAGTATTTT; cdr3_aa: CASSFGIGADTQYF
clone_size: .; j_call: TRBJ1-4; d_call: .; v_call: TRBV5-6; cdr3_nt: TGTGCCAGCAGCTTGGGTGGTCCCATTGGGGAACTGTTTTTT; cdr3_aa: CASSLGGPIGELFF
clone_size: .; j_call: TRBJ1-2; d_call: .; v_call: TRBV7-2; cdr3_nt: TGTGCCACCAATCCCGCCGCTTCTAACTATGGCTACACCTTC; cdr3_aa: CATNPAASNYGYTF
clone_size: .; j_call: TRBJ2-3; d_call: .; v_call: TRBV9; cdr3_nt: TGTGCCAGCAGCGCCCACGAGGATACGCAGTATTTT; cdr3_aa: CASSAHEDTQYF
clone_size: .; j_call: TRBJ2-1; d_call: TRBD1; v_call: TRBV15; cdr3_nt: TGTGCCACCAGCAGAGATAGGGGCCCTGGACAGGGGAGTTTCGATGAGCAGTTCTTC; cdr3_aa: CATSRDRGPGQGSFDEQFF
clone_size: .; j_call: TRBJ2-7; d_call: .; v_call: TRBV27; cdr3_nt: TGTGCCAGCAGTTTAGTTGGAGGGCCTGGGTACGAGCAGTACTTC; cdr3_aa: CASSLVGGPGYEQYF
clone_size: .; j_call: TRBJ2-1; d_call: TRBD2; v_call: TRBV4-3; cdr3_nt: TGCGCCAGCAGCCAAGAGGGACTAGGATCATACAATGAGCAGTTCTTC; cdr3_aa: CASSQEGLGSYNEQFF
clone_size: .; j_call: TRBJ1-2; d_call: .; v_call: TRBV10-1; cdr3_nt: TGCGCCTCCGGAGTGCGCCGTACGAATGGCTACACCTTC; cdr3_aa: CASGVRRTNGYTF
clone_size: once; j_call: TRBJ1-1; d_call: .; v_call: TRBV11-3; cdr3_nt: TGTGCCAGCAGCTTAGATCTGGACCTGAACACTGAAGCTTTCTTT; cdr3_aa: CASSLDLDLNTEAFF
clone_size: .; j_call: TRBJ2-7; d_call: TRBD2; v_call: TRBV18; cdr3_nt: TGTGCCAGCTCACCAGCGGGGGGCGCAGGGATTCCCTACGAGCAGTACTTC; cdr3_aa: CASSPAGGAGIPYEQYF
clone_size: .; j_call: TRBJ1-1; d_call: TRBD1; v_call: TRBV2; cdr3_nt: TGTGCCAGCGGGGGACAGTGGAACACTGAAGCTTTCTTT; cdr3_aa: CASGGQWNTEAFF
clone_size: .; j_call: TRBJ2-3; d_call: .; v_call: TRBV10-2; cdr3_nt: TGCGCCAGCAGTGCGTCGGTAAATACGCAGTATTTT; cdr3_aa: CASSASVNTQYF
clone_size: once; j_call: TRBJ2-7; d_call: TRBD2; v_call: TRBV6-5; cdr3_nt: TGTGCCAGCAGCTTCGGGGGAGGGGTCATCTACGAGCAGTACTTC; cdr3_aa: CASSFGGGVIYEQYF
clone_size: .; j_call: TRBJ1-3; d_call: TRBD1; v_call: TRBV7-2; cdr3_nt: TGTGCCAGCAGTTTCGGGACAGACTCTGGAAACACCATATATTTT; cdr3_aa: CASSFGTDSGNTIYF
clone_size: once; j_call: TRBJ1-5; d_call: .; v_call: TRBV18; cdr3_nt: TGTGCCAGCTCACCTGGACGGTATCAGCCCCAGCATTTT; cdr3_aa: CASSPGRYQPQHF
clone_size: .; j_call: TRBJ1-5; d_call: TRBD1; v_call: TRBV6-1; cdr3_nt: TGTGCCAGCACTATGGACAGGGGTAGCAATCAGCCCCAGCATTTT; cdr3_aa: CASTMDRGSNQPQHF
clone_size: .; j_call: TRBJ1-1; d_call: TRBD1; v_call: TRBV6-5; cdr3_nt: TGTGCCAGCAGTTACGTTACAGGGGGCGGCACTGAAGCTTTCTTT; cdr3_aa: CASSYVTGGGTEAFF
clone_size: .; j_call: TRBJ2-1; d_call: .; v_call: TRBV11-3; cdr3_nt: TGTGCCAGCAGCTTGAGGGGGGTCAATGAGCAGTTCTTC; cdr3_aa: CASSLRGVNEQFF
clone_size: few; j_call: TRBJ1-5; d_call: .; v_call: TRBV27; cdr3_nt: TGTGCCAGCAGTTTAGGATCCGACCCCAGCAATCAGCCCCAGCATTTT; cdr3_aa: CASSLGSDPSNQPQHF
clone_size: .; j_call: TRBJ1-5; d_call: TRBD1; v_call: TRBV7-2; cdr3_nt: TGTGCCAGCAGCCCCGGGACAGGGGGTCAGCCCCAGCATTTT; cdr3_aa: CASSPGTGGQPQHF
clone_size: .; j_call: TRBJ2-7; d_call: TRBD2; v_call: TRBV12-5; cdr3_nt: TGTGCTAGTGGTTTGCGAGCGGGGGGAGGCGAGCAGTACTTC; cdr3_aa: CASGLRAGGGEQYF
clone_size: .; j_call: TRBJ2-2; d_call: .; v_call: TRBV27; cdr3_nt: TGTGCCAGCAGTCCCATTTTAGAACCCGGGGAGCTGTTTTTT; cdr3_aa: CASSPILEPGELFF